This T cell receptor (beta chain) was retrieved from a study of blood T cell repertoires in COVID-19. Study-wide background: From T cells, B-cell-depleted T cells, or PBMCs came the material, which was cDNA or gDNA.

Trimming took 3 bases from V and 2 from J, leaving 7 bases between them. The CDR3 contains 13 residues. Germline assignment: CDR1 WNHNN and CDR2 SYGVQD (reference sequence). Authors' analysis steps: Researchers report that nucleated cell counts were estimated from reference gene primer amplification. Method: immunoSEQ multiplex PCR; TCRdb's copy keeps in-frame clones and lacks some. D and trimming were read from the DNA, whereas the V and J calls and clone size are those reported in that table. The table has under 300,000 clones, 82% seen once. Sequenced input: peripheral blood. This receptor was obtained from a woman of 80 years or more with active or convalescent COVID-19. This chain uses TRBV10-1 with TRBJ1-2; the D is unclear. The DNA for the CDR3 is TGCGCCAGCAGTGAAGCCGCGAACTATGGCTACACCTTC. This translates into CASSEAANYGYTF.